This T cell receptor beta chain is from a study of blood T cell repertoires in COVID-19. Followed over time, Seattle patients had been enrolled while infection was active. Measured with immunoSEQ multiplex PCR; TCRdb has only the in-frame clones, and not every one. The table includes around 200,000 clones, 85% to 90% detected once. V was pared by 4 bases and J by 4 bases, with 19 bases between. CDR1 is MNHEY, CDR2 SMNVEV, per germline (reference sequence). The CDR3 spans 17 residues. J is TRBJ2-2 and V is TRBV27; possible D gene TRBD1, 6 bases. This clonotype was obtained from a person between 65 and 79 years old with COVID-19, enrolled during active disease. Material: peripheral blood. The CDR3 loop reads CASSSQGEFRPTGELFF. The CDR3 DNA reads TGTGCCAGCAGTTCACAGGGAGAGTTTCGTCCCACCGGGGAGCTGTTTTTT.